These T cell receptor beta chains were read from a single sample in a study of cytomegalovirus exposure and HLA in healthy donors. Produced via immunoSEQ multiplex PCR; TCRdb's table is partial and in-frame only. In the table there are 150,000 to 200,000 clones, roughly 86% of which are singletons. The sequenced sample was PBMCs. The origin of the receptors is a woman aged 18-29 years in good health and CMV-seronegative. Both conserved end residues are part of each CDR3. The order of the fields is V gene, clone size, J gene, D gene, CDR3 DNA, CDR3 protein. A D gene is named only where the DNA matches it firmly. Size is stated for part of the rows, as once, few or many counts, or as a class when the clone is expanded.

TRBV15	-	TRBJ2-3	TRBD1	TGTGCCACCAGCCAGGGGGCGCAGGGCACAGATACGCAGTATTTT	CATSQGAQGTDTQYF
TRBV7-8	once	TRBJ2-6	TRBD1	TGTGCCAGCAGCGCCGGGACAGGGGGTGGTGGGGCCAACGTCCTGACTTTC	CASSAGTGGGGANVLTF
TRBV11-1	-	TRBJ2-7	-	TGTGCCAGCAGCCAGGGGCCCTATCAGGAATACGAGCAGTACTTC	CASSQGPYQEYEQYF
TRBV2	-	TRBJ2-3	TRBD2	TGTGCCAAAACGGGACTAGCGGGGGAACAAGTAGATACGCAGTATTTT	CAKTGLAGEQVDTQYF
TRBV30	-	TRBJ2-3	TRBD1	TGTGCCTGGAGCCCCGACAGGGTCACAGATACGCAGTATTTT	CAWSPDRVTDTQYF
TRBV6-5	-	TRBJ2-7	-	TGTGCCAGCAGAAGGACAACGAACTCCTACGAGCAGTACTTC	CASRRTTNSYEQYF
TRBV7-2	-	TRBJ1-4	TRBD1	TGTGCCAGCAGCTGGAACAGGGGGCGTGAAAAACTGTTTTTT	CASSWNRGREKLFF
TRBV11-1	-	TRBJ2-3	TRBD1	TGTGCCAGCAGCGGCGGGACAGGGGGTGCGGAAGATACGCAGTATTTT	CASSGGTGGAEDTQYF
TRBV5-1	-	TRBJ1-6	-	TGCGCCAGCAGCTTGGCCATGACAGGAACATATAATTCACCCCTCCACTTT	CASSLAMTGTYNSPLHF
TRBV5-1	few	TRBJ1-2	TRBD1	TGCGCCAGCAGCTTGGGAGGGGGCGACGGCTATGGCTACACCTTC	CASSLGGGDGYGYTF
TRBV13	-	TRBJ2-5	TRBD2	TGTGCCAGCAGCGTCCGGTTGGGACTAGCGAACCTGGGAGGGGAGACCCAGTACTTC	CASSVRLGLANLGGETQYF
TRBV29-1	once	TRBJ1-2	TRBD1	TGCAGCGTAAAAGGACAGGGGGACTATGGCTACACCTTC	CSVKGQGDYGYTF
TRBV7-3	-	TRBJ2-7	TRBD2	TGTGCCAGCAGCTTAGAGGGGACTAGCGGGGCCTACGAGCAGTACTTC	CASSLEGTSGAYEQYF
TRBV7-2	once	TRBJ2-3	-	TGTGCCAGCAGCTTAGATACGAAAACAAGGCAGTATTTT	CASSLDTKTRQYF
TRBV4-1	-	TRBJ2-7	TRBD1	TGCGCCAGCAGCCAAGGTTTGGGGACAGGGTACGAGCAGTACTTC	CASSQGLGTGYEQYF
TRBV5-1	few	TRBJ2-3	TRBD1	TGCGCCAGCAAGGGCCAGGGGGCCGGCGATACGCAGTATTTT	CASKGQGAGDTQYF
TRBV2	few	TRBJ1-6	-	TGTGCCAGCTGCATTCTAATACGGGATTCACCCCTCCACTTT	CASCILIRDSPLHF
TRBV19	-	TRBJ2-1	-	TGTGCCAGTAGTATCTTGGAGGGCTCGACCTACAATGAGCAGTTCTTC	CASSILEGSTYNEQFF
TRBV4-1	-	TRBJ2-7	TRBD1	TGCGCCAGCAGCCCTGCCGCCCCGGGACAGAGCTACGAGCAGTACTTC	CASSPAAPGQSYEQYF
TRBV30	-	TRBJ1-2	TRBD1	TGTGCCTGGATCCCCGACAGGGTTAATGGCTACACCTTC	CAWIPDRVNGYTF
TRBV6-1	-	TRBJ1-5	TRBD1	TGTGCCAGCAGTGTCACCGGGACAGGGGGGCAGCCCCAGCATTTT	CASSVTGTGGQPQHF
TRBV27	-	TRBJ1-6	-	TGTGCCAGCAGTTTATGGCAGGTAGTAGTAGGAAATTCACCCCTCCACTTT	CASSLWQVVVGNSPLHF
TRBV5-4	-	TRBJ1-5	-	TGTGCCAGCAGCTTGGGGGGACTCATAGGCAATCAGCCCCAGCATTTT	CASSLGGLIGNQPQHF
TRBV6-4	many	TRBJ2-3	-	TGTGCCAGCAGCCCCTTGGGGGAGGCAGATACGCAGTATTTT	CASSPLGEADTQYF
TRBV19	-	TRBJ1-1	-	TGTGCCAGTAGTATAGGCCCGGGGGGGAACACTGAAGCTTTCTTT	CASSIGPGGNTEAFF
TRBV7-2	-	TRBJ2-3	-	TGTGCCAGCAGCTTAATCCAGGGGCTAGATACGCAGTATTTT	CASSLIQGLDTQYF
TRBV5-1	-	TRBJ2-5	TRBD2	TGCGCCAGCAGCCCAAGACTAGCGGGGGGGCTTATCCAAGAGACCCAGTACTTC	CASSPRLAGGLIQETQYF
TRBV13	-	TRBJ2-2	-	TGTGCCAGCAGCCCTCCCGGGTCTTCGGGCACCGGGGAGCTGTTTTTT	CASSPPGSSGTGELFF
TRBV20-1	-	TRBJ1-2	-	TGCAGTGCTAGCGAGAGAGATGGCTACACCTTC	CSASERDGYTF
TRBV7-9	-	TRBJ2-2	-	TGTGCCAGCAGCTTAGCGGGTGCAGGGTACAGGGAGCTGTTTTTT	CASSLAGAGYRELFF
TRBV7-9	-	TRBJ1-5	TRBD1	TGTGCCAGCAGCCGGGACACCGGACAGGTATATAGCAATCAGCCCCAGCATTTT	CASSRDTGQVYSNQPQHF
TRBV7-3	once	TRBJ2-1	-	TGTGCCAGCAGCTTAAGGGGAGATAATGAGCAGTTCTTC	CASSLRGDNEQFF
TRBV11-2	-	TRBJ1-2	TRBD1	TGTGCCAGCAGCCTAAACAGGGGGCCTGGCTATGGCTACACCTTC	CASSLNRGPGYGYTF
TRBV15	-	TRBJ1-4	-	TGTGCCACCAGCAGTCTCCAACAGGGCCCGGGTGAAAAACTGTTTTTT	CATSSLQQGPGEKLFF
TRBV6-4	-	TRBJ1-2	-	TGTGCCAGCAGTACTGGGCCGCATGGCTACACCTTC	CASSTGPHGYTF
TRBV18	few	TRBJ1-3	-	TGTGCCAGCTCACCAAGGGGTCACTCTGGAAACACCATATATTTT	CASSPRGHSGNTIYF
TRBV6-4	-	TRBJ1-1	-	TGTGCCAGCAGTGACAGGGGTGGGGGGAGCACTGAAGCTTTCTTT	CASSDRGGGSTEAFF
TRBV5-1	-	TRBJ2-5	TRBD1	TGCGCCAGCAGCGGGGGACAGGGGGCGGGAGAGACCCAGTACTTC	CASSGGQGAGETQYF
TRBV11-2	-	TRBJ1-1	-	TGTGCCAGCAGCTTAGGGACAGAATTTGAAGCTTTCTTT	CASSLGTEFEAFF
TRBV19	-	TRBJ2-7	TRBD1	TGTGCCAGTAGTATTATCGGACAGGGGCGCGAGCAGTACTTC	CASSIIGQGREQYF
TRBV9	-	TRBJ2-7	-	TGTGCCAGCAGCGTAGCGGCGGGTAACTCCTACGAGCAGTACTTC	CASSVAAGNSYEQYF
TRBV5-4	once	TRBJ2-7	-	TGTGCCAGCAGCGGACCGTGGGGGCAGACTGAGCAGTACTTC	CASSGPWGQTEQYF
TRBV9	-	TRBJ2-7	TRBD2	TGTGCCAGCAGCGTAGACGGGGGGTCCTCCTACGAGCAGTACTTC	CASSVDGGSSYEQYF
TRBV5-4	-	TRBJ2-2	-	TGTGCCAGCAGCTGGGGGGGCAGGGCGAACACCGGGGAGCTGTTTTTT	CASSWGGRANTGELFF
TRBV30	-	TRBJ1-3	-	TGTGCCTGGAGTGTTGGGGGCGCAGGAAGGTTTGGAAACACCATATATTTT	CAWSVGGAGRFGNTIYF
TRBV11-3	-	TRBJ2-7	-	TGTGCCAGCAGCCCCGGGGGACTGATCCACGAGCAGTACTTC	CASSPGGLIHEQYF
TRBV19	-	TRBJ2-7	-	TGTGCCAGTAGTATGGGCTCCTACTACGAGCAGTACTTC	CASSMGSYYEQYF
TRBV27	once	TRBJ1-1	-	TGTGCCAGCAGTTTATCGTTTTCCGGGATCTTTGAAGCTTTCTTT	CASSLSFSGIFEAFF
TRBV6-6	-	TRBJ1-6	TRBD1	TGTGCCAGCAGTTACCGGGACAGCGATAATTCACCCCTCCACTTT	CASSYRDSDNSPLHF
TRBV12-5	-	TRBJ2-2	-	TGTGCTAGCTCACCAGGGTCCGCCGGGGAGCTGTTTTTT	CASSPGSAGELFF
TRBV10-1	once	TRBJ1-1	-	TGCGCCAGCAGGGCGGTCCTAAACACTGAAGCTTTCTTT	CASRAVLNTEAFF
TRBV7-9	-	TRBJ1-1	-	TGTGCCAGCAGCTTATATCTTGGTCAGGGGAACACTGAAGCTTTCTTT	CASSLYLGQGNTEAFF
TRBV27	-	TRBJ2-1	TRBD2	TGTGCCAGCAGTTGGGTGGCTAGCGGGGGACGAAATGAGCAGTTCTTC	CASSWVASGGRNEQFF